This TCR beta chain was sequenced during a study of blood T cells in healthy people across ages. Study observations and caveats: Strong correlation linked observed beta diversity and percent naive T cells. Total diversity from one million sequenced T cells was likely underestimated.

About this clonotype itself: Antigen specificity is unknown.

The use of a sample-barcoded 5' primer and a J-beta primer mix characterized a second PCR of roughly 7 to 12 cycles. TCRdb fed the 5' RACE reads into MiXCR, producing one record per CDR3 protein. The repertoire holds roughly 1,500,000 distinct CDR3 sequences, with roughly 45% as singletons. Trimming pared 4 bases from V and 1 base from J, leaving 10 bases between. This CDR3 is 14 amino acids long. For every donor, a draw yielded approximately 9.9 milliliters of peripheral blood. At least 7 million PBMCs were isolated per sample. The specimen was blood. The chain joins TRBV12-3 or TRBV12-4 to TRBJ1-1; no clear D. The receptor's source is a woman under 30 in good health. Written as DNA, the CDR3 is TGTGCCAGCAGTTCATCCGACAAGAACACTGAAGCTTTCTTT. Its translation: CASSSSDKNTEAFF.